The 5 T cell receptor beta chains below come from one sample, sequenced in a study of T cell repertoires in cytomegalovirus infection. TCRdb ran MiXCR on the reads and lists one entry per CDR3 protein. The sample holds about 190,000 distinct CDR3 sequences, approximately 28% seen once. The sequenced material came from PBMCs. The receptors come from a human donor in good health (CMV status not recorded). Some clones in this sample may be carry-over from other donors' samples.

This clonotype was recorded many times. The genes are TRBV7-6 and TRBJ1-2; the D gene is possibly TRBD1 (6 bases). The CDR3 totals 15 residues. Trimming cost V 5 bases and J 6 bases, with 19 bases left between them. Germline loops: CDR1 SGHVS, CDR2 FNYEAQ. This chain's CDR3 is CASSPQSGGLNGYTF. The CDR3 DNA sequence: TGTGCCAGCAGCCCTCAAAGCGGGGGGCTGAATGGCTACACCTTC.

The CDR3 protein is CASTRGGLSGANVLTF. Here the CDR3 DNA reads TGTGCCAGCACCCGGGGGGGACTCTCTGGGGCCAACGTCCTGACTTTC. J is TRBJ2-6 and V is TRBV7-9; TRBD2 matches 8 bases. Unmatched junction bases numbered 5, after V lost 7 bases and J lost 0 bases. Germline V gene lookup returns CDR1 SEHNR and CDR2 FQNEAQ (reference sequence). CDR3 length: 16 residues.

The rearrangement links TRBV12-3 or TRBV12-4 to TRBJ1-5, with D perhaps matching TRBD1 (5 bases). The ends were cut back, 8 bases at V and 5 bases at J, with 16 bases in the middle. CDR3 length: 14 amino acids. The CDR3 spells CASAQGSSDQPQHF. In DNA, the CDR3 is TGTGCCAGCGCCCAGGGCAGTTCGGATCAGCCCCAGCATTTT.

This clonotype occurred many times. The chain recombines TRBV7-6 with TRBJ1-4; TRBD1 aligns across 7 bases. The CDR3 has 14 residues. J was trimmed by 8 bases and V by 4 bases; bases with no gene match: 7. Germline values: CDR1 SGHVS, CDR2 FNYEAQ. The CDR3 region has the DNA TGTGCCAGCAGCTCTAGGACAGGCGGGGAAAAACTGTTTTTT. It specifies CASSSRTGGEKLFF.

As to this clonotype: It may be a read error: a sequence one base away is much more abundant. The chain carries TRBV7-2 and TRBJ2-7, with D possibly TRBD1 on 7 matching bases. V lost 8 bases and J 2 bases, leaving 16 bases between the germline ends. The CDR3 contains 14 residues. Per germline, CDR1 SGHTA and CDR2 FQGNSA. The CDR3 DNA is TGTGCCAGCTCCACTAGCAGGGGGACCTACGAGCAGTACTTC. This sequence encodes CASSTSRGTYEQYF.